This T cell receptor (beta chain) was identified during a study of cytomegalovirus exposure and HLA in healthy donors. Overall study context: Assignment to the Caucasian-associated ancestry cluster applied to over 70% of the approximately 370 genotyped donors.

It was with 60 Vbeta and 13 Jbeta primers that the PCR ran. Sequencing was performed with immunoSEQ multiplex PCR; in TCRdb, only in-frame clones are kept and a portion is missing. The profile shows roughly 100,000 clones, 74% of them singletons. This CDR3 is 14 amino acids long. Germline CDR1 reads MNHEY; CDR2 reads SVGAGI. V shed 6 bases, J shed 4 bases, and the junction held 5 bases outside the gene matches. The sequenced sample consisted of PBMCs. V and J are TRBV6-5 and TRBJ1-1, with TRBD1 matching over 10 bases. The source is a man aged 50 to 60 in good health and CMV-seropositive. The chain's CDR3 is CASSPGQGFTEAFF. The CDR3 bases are TGTGCCAGCAGCCCGGGACAGGGGTTCACTGAAGCTTTCTTT.